This T cell receptor beta chain was identified in a study of blood T cells in healthy people across ages. Study-level background: There was about one barcoded beta molecule captured by template switching per two T cells. General study points: Shifts in expanded clonotypes may have been confounded by donor CMV status, which was unknown.

Per sample, extraction of total RNA gave at least 6 micrograms in every case. Trimming removed 0 bases from V and 1 base from J, with 9 bases in between. This CDR3 is 15 amino acids long. Per the germline V gene, CDR1 is DFQATT and CDR2 is SNEGSKA (reference sequence). With a J-beta primer mix and a sample-barcoded 5' primer, a second PCR ran about 7 to 12 cycles. Each CDR3 protein gets one entry after TCRdb re-called the 5' RACE reads with MiXCR. The sample includes just under 750,000 distinct CDR3 sequences, 22% of them seen just once. Turning to this clonotype: What it binds is not known.

The chain employs TRBV20-1 and TRBJ2-2, with no clear D. The TCR was taken from a man in his 70s in good health. The sample was blood. DNA for the CDR3: TGCAGTGCTAGAGATGGGTTCAGGAACACCGGGGAGCTGTTTTTT. It yields the protein CSARDGFRNTGELFF.